This T cell receptor (beta chain) was sequenced in a study of early T cells in non-severe SARS-CoV-2 infection. At the level of the study: Chains from this unsorted whole-blood bulk RNA could not be paired.

The CDR3 has 16 residues. V lost 5 bases to trimming and J lost 9 bases; unmatched junction nucleotides: 11. CDR1 is SEHNR and CDR2 is FQNEAQ in the germline V gene (reference sequence). This clonotype was observed many times. TCRdb analysed the 5' RACE reads with MiXCR anew, one entry per CDR3 protein. The sample gives more than 25,000 distinct CDR3 sequences, 4.5% to 5.5% of which show up once; over 2.5% is in the top ten. The sequence came from an adult who was a healthcare worker with PCR-confirmed SARS-CoV-2 infection or an uninfected control (not recorded which). The sample was whole blood. The rearrangement uses TRBV7-9 and TRBJ1-6; 9 positions match TRBD1. DNA of the CDR3: TGTGCCAGCAGCACTGGGGACAGGGAGAGAAGTTCACCCCTCCACTTT. It codes for CASSTGDRERSSPLHF.